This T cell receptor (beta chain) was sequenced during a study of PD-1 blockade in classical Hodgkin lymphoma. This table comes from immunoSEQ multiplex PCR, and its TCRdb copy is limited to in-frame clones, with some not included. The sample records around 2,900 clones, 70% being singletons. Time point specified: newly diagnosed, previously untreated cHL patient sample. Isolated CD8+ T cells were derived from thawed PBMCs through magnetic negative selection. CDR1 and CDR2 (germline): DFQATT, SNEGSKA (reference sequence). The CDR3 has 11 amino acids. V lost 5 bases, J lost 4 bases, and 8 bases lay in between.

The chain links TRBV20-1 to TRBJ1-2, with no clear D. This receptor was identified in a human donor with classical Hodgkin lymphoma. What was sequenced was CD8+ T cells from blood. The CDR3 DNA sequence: TGCAGTGCTGACGACTTCTATGGCTACACCTTC. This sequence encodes CSADDFYGYTF.